These 29 T cell receptor beta chains share one sample of origin, sequenced in a study of blood T cell repertoires in COVID-19. TCRdb's table, derived via immunoSEQ multiplex PCR, lists solely in-frame clones and lacks some. The data show nearly 250,000 clones, just under 85% seen once. Sequencing input: peripheral blood. Source of these receptors: a woman of 80 years or more with acute or convalescent COVID-19.

This clone was detected only once. The chain combines TRBV7-9 with TRBJ1-2; the match to TRBD1 covers 8 bases. V lost 5 bases, J lost 8 bases, and 13 bases stayed unmatched. Germline V gene lookup returns CDR1 SEHNR and CDR2 FQNEAQ (reference sequence). The CDR3 has 15 residues. The CDR3 sequence: CASSPQGQVAVGYTF. CDR3 coding DNA: TGTGCCAGCAGCCCACAGGGACAGGTCGCCGTCGGCTACACCTTC.

The J gene is TRBJ2-1, the V gene TRBV6-2 or TRBV6-3, with D maybe TRBD2 (6 bases). Germline CDR1 MNHEY, CDR2 SVGEGT. This CDR3 is built from 16 residues. The ends were cut back, 2 bases at V and 4 bases at J, with 15 bases in the middle. This chain's CDR3 is CASSYQSVRGYNEQFF. CDR3 nucleotide sequence: TGTGCCAGCAGTTACCAATCCGTCCGGGGGTACAATGAGCAGTTCTTC.

The chain links TRBV2 to TRBJ2-2; 8 nucleotides match TRBD2. This CDR3 has 17 residues. Germline trimming cut 1 base from V and 1 base from J; bases unmatched to any gene: 5. Per germline, CDR1 SNHLY and CDR2 FYNNEI. CDR3 DNA sequence: TGTGCCAGCAGTGAAGTTCGTAGCGGGGTGAACACCGGGGAGCTGTTTTTT. It encodes CASSEVRSGVNTGELFF.

As DNA, the CDR3 is TGTGCCAGCGTCGGCCGGGACAGCTATTCACCCCTCCACTTT. Its translation: CASVGRDSYSPLHF. J is TRBJ1-6 and V is TRBV5-8, with 7 bases matching TRBD1. This CDR3 is built from 14 residues. The germline V gene has CDR1 SGHTS and CDR2 YDEGEE. V gave up 7 bases and J gave up 8 bases; unmatched junction bases: 9.

The V and J genes are TRBV27 and TRBJ1-1; 11 nucleotides agree with TRBD1. This CDR3 has 15 residues. CDR1 is MNHEY, CDR2 SMNVEV, per germline (reference sequence). The V segment lost 1 base and the J segment 5 bases; nucleotides outside the gene matches: 3. Here the CDR3 DNA reads TGTGCCAGCAGTTTATGGACAGGGGGCAGGACTGAAGCTTTCTTT. It specifies CASSLWTGGRTEAFF.

This chain uses TRBV6-2 or TRBV6-3 with TRBJ1-5, with TRBD1 matching over 8 bases. V gave up 5 bases and J gave up 9 bases; unmatched junction bases: 9. Germline V lookup: CDR1 MNHEY, CDR2 SVGEGT. The CDR3 is 14 amino acids. CDR3 residues: CASSPTGTGMPQHF. Here the CDR3 DNA reads TGTGCCAGCAGTCCGACCGGGACAGGCATGCCCCAGCATTTT.

J is TRBJ2-5 and V is TRBV9, with D possibly TRBD2 on 7 matching bases. V was shortened by 3 bases and J by 4 bases, with 16 bases between the two germline ends. CDR3 length equals 15 residues. Germline CDR1 is SGDLS and CDR2 is YYNGEE. For the CDR3, the DNA is TGTGCCAGCAGCGCAACGGTCGGGGGGCCAGAGACCCAGTACTTC. Protein sequence: CASSATVGGPETQYF.

The rearrangement uses TRBV6-5 and TRBJ1-2, with TRBD1 matching over 7 bases. J was trimmed by 8 bases and V by 2 bases; bases with no gene match: 2. Germline V gene sequence: CDR1 MNHEY, CDR2 SVGAGI. The CDR3 spans 12 residues. The CDR3: CASSYDRVGYTF. CDR3 coding DNA: TGTGCCAGCAGTTACGACAGGGTCGGCTACACCTTC.

This clone was picked up one time. This chain uses TRBV18 with TRBJ2-7; 7 nucleotides line up with TRBD1. Germline V CDR1 and CDR2: KGHSH, LQKENI. Trimming took 4 bases from V and 7 from J; bases not matched to a gene: 4. This CDR3 contains 12 residues. The DNA for the CDR3 is TGTGCCAGCTCACGACAGGGCGGGGAGCAGTACTTC. Amino acid sequence: CASSRQGGEQYF. Full variable domain (missing parts from reference TRBV18 and TRBJ2-7): NAGVMQNPRHLVRRRGQEARLRCSPMKGHSHVYWYRQLPEEGLKFMVYLQKENIIDESGMPKERFSAEFPKEGPSILRIQQVVRGDSAAYFCASSRQGGEQYFGPGTRLTVT.

This clone was seen just once. The chain links TRBV5-4 to TRBJ1-3; D unresolved. V was trimmed by 4 bases and J by 1 base, leaving 9 bases between them. Germline CDR1 SGHNT, CDR2 YYREEE (reference sequence). This CDR3 is built from 14 residues. The CDR3 loop reads CASSVTGSGNTIYF. The DNA of the CDR3 is TGTGCCAGCAGCGTCACCGGGTCTGGAAACACCATATATTTT.

Of note for this clone: Other DNA sequences from this sample encode an identical CDR3 as well. The chain carries TRBV6-1 and TRBJ2-7, with D unclear. There are 12 residues in the CDR3. V lost 2 bases and J lost 6, with 8 bases in between. Germline CDR1 is MNHNS and CDR2 is SASEGT. For the CDR3, the DNA is TGTGCCAGCAGTGAATGGGCCGGCGAGCAGTACTTC. This gives the protein CASSEWAGEQYF.

The gene calls are TRBV5-4 and TRBJ1-6, with D perhaps TRBD1 (5 bases). V was trimmed by 4 bases and J by 7 bases, leaving 9 bases between them. The CDR3 is 13 amino acids. CDR1 SGHNT and CDR2 YYREEE come from the germline V gene (reference sequence). The CDR3 DNA sequence: TGTGCCAGCAGCACGCAGGGAAATTCACCCCTCCACTTT. This sequence encodes CASSTQGNSPLHF.

The V and J genes are TRBV2 and TRBJ1-1; 9 bases are shared with TRBD1. Germline-derived CDR1 and CDR2 are SNHLY and FYNNEI. Trimming cost V 7 bases and J 5 bases; bases outside gene matches: 11. The CDR3 sequence is 15 residues long. This chain's CDR3 is CASTILWTGETEAFF. DNA of the CDR3: TGTGCCAGCACTATTCTGTGGACAGGGGAAACTGAAGCTTTCTTT.

The chain has TRBV5-4 and TRBJ1-1, with TRBD1 as a possible D gene (5 bases). V lost 2 bases and J lost 4, with 15 bases in between. Germline V lookup: CDR1 SGHNT, CDR2 YYREEE (reference sequence). This CDR3 contains 15 residues. The CDR3 DNA follows: TGTGCCAGCAGCTTTGGAGCAGGGAGGGGCACTGAAGCTTTCTTT. It encodes CASSFGAGRGTEAFF.

The gene calls are TRBV3-1 (or the pseudogene TRBV3-2) and TRBJ2-7, with 11 bases aligning to TRBD1. CDR1 is LGHDT, CDR2 YNNKEL, per germline (reference sequence). Trimming took 1 base from V and 3 from J; bases not matched to a gene: 14. CDR3 length: 19 residues. The CDR3 here is CASSQGNPSGTGGGYEQYF. CDR3 bases: TGTGCCAGCAGCCAAGGAAACCCGTCGGGGACAGGGGGAGGCTACGAGCAGTACTTC.

J is TRBJ2-5 and V is TRBV11-2, with D unclear. Germline CDR1 is SGHAT and CDR2 is FQNNGV. Trimming removed 2 bases at V and 5 bases at J, with 6 bases between. The CDR3 contains 12 residues. The CDR3 bases are TGTGCCAGCAGCTTACTTGGCGAGACCCAGTACTTC. This gives the protein CASSLLGETQYF.

The chain couples TRBV3-1 (or the pseudogene TRBV3-2) to TRBJ1-2; unclear D gene. V was trimmed by 1 base and J by 2 bases, leaving 5 bases between them. Germline V gene sequence: CDR1 LGHDT, CDR2 YNNKEL (reference sequence). The CDR3 loop spans 13 amino acids. In DNA form, the CDR3 reads TGTGCCAGCAGCCAAGCGCGAAACTATGGCTACACCTTC. Translating gives CASSQARNYGYTF.

The chain employs TRBV7-3 and TRBJ2-5; perhaps TRBD2 as D (6 bases). Trimming took off 0 bases at V and 0 bases at J, with 11 bases between the two ends. CDR1 and CDR2 from the germline V gene are SGHTA and FQGTGA. CDR3 length: 16 amino acids. The DNA of the CDR3 is TGTGCCAGCAGCTTAACGGGCGGGGCAAACCAAGAGACCCAGTACTTC. Translated: CASSLTGGANQETQYF.

V and J are TRBV30 and TRBJ2-7, with TRBD1 matching 8 bases. This CDR3 spans 16 amino acids. The junction had 14 bases not matched to a gene; V was cut back by 2 bases and J by 5 bases. Germline-derived CDR1 and CDR2 are GTSNPN and SVGIG (reference sequence). CDR3 residues: CAWSSMIGQGNDEQYF. The CDR3, as DNA: TGTGCCTGGAGTTCAATGATTGGACAGGGAAACGACGAGCAGTACTTC. Drawing the rest from reference TRBV30 and TRBJ2-7, the complete variable domain is SQTIHQWPATLVQPVGSPLSLECTVEGTSNPNLYWYRQAAGRGLQLLFYSVGIGQISSEVPQNLSASRPQDRQFILSSKKLLLSDSGFYLCAWSSMIGQGNDEQYFGPGTRLTVT.

The V gene is TRBV10-3, the J gene TRBJ1-1, with D perhaps TRBD1 (5 bases). Germline CDR1 ENHRY, CDR2 SYGVKD. V gave up 8 bases and J gave up 8 bases, with 21 bases separating them. The CDR3 runs 14 residues. CDR3 protein: CAIRARGGVLEAFF. In DNA form, the CDR3 reads TGTGCCATCCGTGCGCGGGGGGGGGTCTTAGAAGCTTTCTTT.

This clone has a single count. The chain is built from TRBV19 and TRBJ2-7, with D maybe TRBD1 (6 bases). The CDR3 has 13 residues. The V gene's germline CDR1 is LNHDA and CDR2 SQIVND (reference sequence). Trimming removed 6 bases from V and 2 bases from J, with 11 bases in between. The CDR3 sequence is CASRVTGTYEQYF. DNA for the CDR3: TGTGCCAGTAGGGTAACAGGGACCTACGAGCAGTACTTC.

V is TRBV27 and J is TRBJ2-3; 15 nucleotides line up with TRBD2. Germline-derived CDR1 and CDR2 are MNHEY and SMNVEV (reference sequence). The junction had 8 bases not matched to a gene; V was cut back by 4 bases and J by 3 bases. The CDR3 totals 18 residues. The chain's CDR3 is CASSSAGLAGGGTDTQYF. The CDR3, as DNA: TGTGCCAGCAGTTCCGCGGGACTAGCGGGAGGTGGTACAGATACGCAGTATTTT.

The chain employs TRBV12-5 and TRBJ1-6; possible D gene TRBD1, 6 bases. Germline V gives CDR1 LGHNT, CDR2 FRNRAP. The CDR3 extends over 15 amino acids. Trimming took 3 bases from V and 6 from J, leaving 12 bases between them. CDR3 sequence: CASGLNRVANSPLHF. For the CDR3, the DNA is TGTGCTAGTGGTTTAAACAGGGTTGCTAATTCACCCCTCCACTTT.

The V and J genes are TRBV5-6 and TRBJ1-4; tentatively, D is TRBD1 (6 bases). The CDR3 has 16 amino acids. With 2 bases removed from V and 8 bases from J, the gap between germline ends came to 19 bases. Per the germline V gene, CDR1 is SGHDT and CDR2 is YYEEEE. As DNA, the CDR3 is TGTGCCAGCAGCTTTTACACAGGGTACACAGGAGAAAAACTGTTTTTT. It translates to CASSFYTGYTGEKLFF.

This clone was observed a single time. V gene TRBV9 combines with J gene TRBJ1-2; tentatively, D is TRBD1 (6 bases). V was cut by 0 bases and J by 2 bases, with 8 bases left in between. The germline V gene encodes CDR1 SGDLS and CDR2 YYNGEE. The CDR3 spans 14 residues. The CDR3 spells CASSVGTANYGYTF. DNA for the CDR3: TGTGCCAGCAGCGTAGGGACAGCCAACTATGGCTACACCTTC.

This clone was observed once. This sequence joins TRBV7-2 and TRBJ2-5; a weak D match, TRBD2 (7 bases). V dropped 5 bases and J dropped 5 bases, with 12 bases sitting between them. There are 13 residues in the CDR3. The germline V gene encodes CDR1 SGHTA and CDR2 FQGNSA. CDR3 in DNA: TGTGCCAGCAGCATACAGGGAGGGGAGACCCAGTACTTC. As protein: CASSIQGGETQYF.

This sequence joins TRBV3-1 (or the pseudogene TRBV3-2) and TRBJ1-2; D is uncertain. V was shortened by 1 base and J by 14 bases, with 14 bases between the two germline ends. This CDR3 has 12 amino acids. Per germline, CDR1 LGHDT and CDR2 YNNKEL (reference sequence). The CDR3 DNA is TGTGCCAGCAGCCAAGGGGGTGACACGGGGACCTTC. Encoded protein: CASSQGGDTGTF.

The rearrangement joins TRBV2 to TRBJ2-2; D is perhaps TRBD1 (6 bases). V was trimmed by 2 bases and J by 0 bases, leaving 10 bases between them. The germline V gene has CDR1 SNHLY and CDR2 FYNNEI. The CDR3 spans 16 residues. This CDR3 is CASSENRVPNTGELFF. Written as DNA, the CDR3 is TGTGCCAGCAGTGAAAACAGGGTACCGAACACCGGGGAGCTGTTTTTT.

The chain joins TRBV19 to TRBJ1-2; D gene unclear. Trimming shortened V by 3 bases and J by 4 bases, and 9 bases separated the two germline ends. Germline assignment: CDR1 LNHDA and CDR2 SQIVND (reference sequence). CDR3 length: 13 residues. The CDR3 DNA reads TGTGCCAGTAGTATTGGCACAGTCTATGGCTACACCTTC. Translation gives CASSIGTVYGYTF.